One and the same sample provided the 26 T cell receptor beta chains below, sequenced in a study of T cells in Graves' hyperthyroidism and ophthalmopathy. It was RNA transcripts that yielded the amplified TCR beta CDR3 regions. The primer set for the first-round RT-PCR of the TCR CDR3 was HTBI. From the multiplex PCR reads, TCRdb called clonotypes with MiXCR, one entry per CDR3 protein. Among 250,000 to 300,000 distinct CDR3 sequences listed, about 13% were seen once. Source material: blood. These receptors were obtained from a woman between 40 and 50 years old with Graves' hyperthyroidism.

This clonotype was seen at least ten times. V is TRBV6-2 or TRBV6-3 and J is TRBJ2-7, with 14 positions matching TRBD2. Germline CDR1 and CDR2: MNHEY and SVGEGT. The CDR3 totals 19 residues. V was pared by 8 bases and J by 7 bases, with 22 bases of the junction left unmatched. In DNA form, the CDR3 reads TGTGCCAGCGGCACCAGAGGGACTAGCGGGAGTCATTGGGGAAAGGAGCAGTACTTC. This codes for CASGTRGTSGSHWGKEQYF.

This clonotype has ten or more counts. The rearrangement joins TRBV5-1 to TRBJ1-1; 11 bases agree with TRBD1. The V and J ends lost 4 bases and 8 bases, in that order; junction bases with no gene match: 4. CDR1 and CDR2 (germline): SGHRS, YFSETQ. This CDR3 comprises 13 residues. Here the CDR3 reads CASSRDRGSEAFF. The DNA of the CDR3 is TGCGCCAGCAGCAGGGACAGGGGGTCCGAAGCTTTCTTT.

J is TRBJ2-1 and V is TRBV5-8, with D perhaps assigned TRBD1 or TRBD2 (5 bases each). In germline, CDR1 is SGHTS, CDR2 YDEGEE. This CDR3 region has 17 residues. Trimming cost V 4 bases and J 6 bases, with 23 bases left between them. The CDR3: CASSGAYAGGIINEQFF. CDR3 coding DNA: TGTGCCAGCAGCGGAGCCTATGCTGGGGGTATCATCAATGAGCAGTTCTTC.

At least ten counts were recorded for this clonotype. This chain links TRBV27 with TRBJ1-5; no definite D call. CDR1 is MNHEY, CDR2 SMNVEV, per germline (reference sequence). The germline V and J ends were trimmed by 4 bases and 4 bases, with 5 bases remaining between them. The CDR3 consists of 12 residues. CDR3 in amino acids: CASSSVNQPQHF. In DNA form, the CDR3 reads TGTGCCAGCAGTTCTGTGAATCAGCCCCAGCATTTT.

This chain links TRBV28 with TRBJ2-1, with D possibly being TRBD2 (5 bases). Germline V CDR1 and CDR2: MDHEN, SYDVKM. V lost 5 bases and J lost 2, with 13 bases in between. CDR3 length: 15 amino acids. The CDR3 sequence is CASSPTRITYNEQFF. The CDR3 bases are TGTGCCAGCAGTCCCACTAGAATTACCTACAATGAGCAGTTCTTC.

This clonotype was detected many times. V and J are TRBV6-1 and TRBJ2-7; the D gene is possibly TRBD1 (6 bases). Trimming took 10 bases from V and 3 from J, leaving 19 bases between them. There are 14 residues in the CDR3. In germline, CDR1 is MNHNS, CDR2 SASEGT. CDR3 in amino acids: CATLRADRNYEQYF. CDR3 nucleotides: TGTGCCACTCTTAGGGCGGACAGAAACTACGAGCAGTACTTC.

This clonotype was observed many times. The chain uses TRBV29-1 and TRBJ2-2; D is ambiguous. The germline gives CDR1 SQVTM, CDR2 ANQGSEA. The CDR3 extends over 13 amino acids. Trimming stripped 4 bases from V and 2 bases from J, with 8 bases between. Written as DNA, the CDR3 is TGCAGCGTTGCGACACCTAACACCGGGGAGCTGTTTTTT. Its translation: CSVATPNTGELFF.

The table lists this clonotype with many counts. The chain uses TRBV20-1 and TRBJ2-7; TRBD2 matches at 8 bases. The CDR3 is 15 residues long. CDR1 is DFQATT and CDR2 is SNEGSKA in the germline V gene (reference sequence). The trim removed 0 bases at V and 3 bases at J, leaving 7 bases unmatched. The CDR3 coding sequence is TGCAGTGCTAGAGATCCGTCTAGCGGGCGCTACGAGCAGTACTTC. Protein: CSARDPSSGRYEQYF.

This clonotype was counted at least ten times. The rearrangement uses TRBV7-2 and TRBJ1-1, with D possibly being TRBD1 (5 bases). The CDR3 extends over 15 amino acids. The germline V and J ends were trimmed by 4 bases and 2 bases, with 14 bases remaining between them. The germline V gene has CDR1 SGHTA and CDR2 FQGNSA. CDR3 nucleotides: TGTGCCAGCAGCTGGAGGGGTATGGGCAACACTGAAGCTTTCTTT. Translation: CASSWRGMGNTEAFF.

This clonotype occurred many times. This chain uses TRBV15 with TRBJ1-5, with 10 bases that match TRBD1. Germline V gene data show CDR1 as LNHNV and CDR2 as YYDKDF (reference sequence). The CDR3 totals 19 residues. J was trimmed by 2 bases and V by 3 bases; bases with no gene match: 13. The CDR3 reads CATSRMGGQGESGNQPQHF. The CDR3 bases are TGTGCCACCAGCAGGATGGGCGGACAGGGGGAGTCTGGCAATCAGCCCCAGCATTTT.

The chain employs TRBV27 and TRBJ2-2; no clear D gene. The length of the CDR3 is 16 residues. Germline CDR1 reads MNHEY; CDR2 reads SMNVEV (reference sequence). V was cut by 2 bases and J by 2 bases, with 12 bases left in between. The CDR3 reads CASSLIPVGNTGELFF. The CDR3 DNA reads as TGTGCCAGCAGTTTAATTCCGGTGGGAAACACCGGGGAGCTGTTTTTT.

This clonotype was recorded at least ten times. The chain joins TRBV9 to TRBJ2-1, with D possibly matching TRBD1 (6 bases). Trimming took off 0 bases at V and 9 bases at J, with 13 bases between the two ends. This CDR3 has 14 residues. CDR1 SGDLS and CDR2 YYNGEE come from the germline V gene. CDR3 in amino acids: CASSVAGADAEQFF. The CDR3 DNA follows: TGTGCCAGCAGCGTAGCAGGGGCGGATGCTGAGCAGTTCTTC.

This clonotype was detected many times. V is TRBV12-3 or TRBV12-4 and J is TRBJ2-7; 8 bases match TRBD1. The CDR3 is 14 amino acids. The junction had 8 bases not matched to a gene; V was cut back by 7 bases and J by 3 bases. CDR3 protein: CASTQTGALYEQYF. In DNA form, the CDR3 reads TGTGCCAGCACCCAGACAGGGGCCCTCTACGAGCAGTACTTC.

The table lists this clonotype with many counts. The genes are TRBV12-5 and TRBJ1-1; no definite D call. The CDR3 covers 13 residues. The germline V gene encodes CDR1 LGHNT and CDR2 FRNRAP. Between the trimmed V and J ends, which lost 9 bases and 4 bases, there was a span of 15 bases. In DNA form, the CDR3 reads TGTGCTAGCGACGCCCGGGCCGGCACTGAAGCTTTCTTT. Translating gives CASDARAGTEAFF.

The V gene is TRBV7-9, the J gene TRBJ2-7, with TRBD2 matching 7 bases. The ends lost 5 bases at V and 6 bases at J; junction bases unmatched: 34. Germline values: CDR1 SEHNR, CDR2 FQNEAQ (reference sequence). The CDR3 is made up of 22 amino acids. The CDR3 DNA sequence: TGTGCCAGCAGCCCAGAGAGGGTCGGACGGGGGTATTTGGGTAGCGGGTTGGCCGAGCAGTACTTC. It encodes CASSPERVGRGYLGSGLAEQYF. The complete variable domain, with remaining parts taken from reference TRBV7-9 and TRBJ2-7, reads DTGVSQNPRHKITKRGQNVTFRCDPISEHNRLYWYRQTLGQGPEFLTYFQNEAQLEKSRLLSDRFSAERPKGSFSTLEIQRTEQGDSAMYLCASSPERVGRGYLGSGLAEQYFGPGTRLTVT.

In its sample, this clonotype was seen many times. The chain uses TRBV7-3 and TRBJ2-5; tentative D call: TRBD2 (6 bases). Germline CDR1 and CDR2: SGHTA and FQGTGA. Trimming left V 0 bases short and J 2 bases short, with 10 bases between. The CDR3 runs 15 residues. CDR3 in DNA: TGTGCCAGCAGCTTAACCGGGACTGTACAAGAGACCCAGTACTTC. Translating gives CASSLTGTVQETQYF.

The sample holds many counts of this clonotype. The V gene is TRBV4-1, the J gene TRBJ2-7, with D perhaps TRBD2 (6 bases). This CDR3 has 14 residues. V was clipped by 3 bases and J by 2 bases, with 11 bases between them. Germline V lookup: CDR1 MGHRA, CDR2 YSYEKL. The CDR3 reads CASSHSGNAYEQYF. CDR3 coding DNA: TGCGCCAGCAGCCATAGCGGCAACGCCTACGAGCAGTACTTC.

This clonotype was counted many times. This chain uses TRBV6-1 with TRBJ1-5; 9 bases are shared with TRBD1. The CDR3 runs 19 residues. With V trimmed by 3 bases and J by 2 bases, 14 bases remained unmatched. Germline CDR1 reads MNHNS; CDR2 reads SASEGT. CDR3 in DNA: TGTGCCAGCAGTGACCGGGGACAGGGACGTCGCAGGGGCAATCAGCCCCAGCATTTT. This translates into CASSDRGQGRRRGNQPQHF.

This clonotype was counted ten times or more. The rearrangement uses TRBV12-3 or TRBV12-4 and TRBJ1-1, with D unresolved. The CDR3 contains 14 residues. V lost 6 bases to trimming and J lost 4 bases, with 15 bases between them. This CDR3 reads CASSSGVAATEAFF. In DNA form, the CDR3 reads TGTGCCAGCAGCTCGGGTGTCGCGGCCACTGAAGCTTTCTTT.

This clonotype came up many times. The chain combines TRBV2 with TRBJ2-5; no clear D gene. Looked up from germline, CDR1 is SNHLY and CDR2 is FYNNEI. The CDR3 loop spans 12 amino acids. Deletions cut 6 bases from V and 1 base from J, with 6 bases between. The CDR3 is CASRATQETQYF. Written as DNA, the CDR3 is TGTGCCAGCAGGGCTACCCAAGAGACCCAGTACTTC.

This clonotype was counted many times. The J gene is TRBJ1-1, the V gene TRBV7-8, with D perhaps matching TRBD1 (5 bases). Trimming removed 1 base from V and 6 bases from J, with 18 bases in between. The CDR3 length is 16 residues. Germline V lookup: CDR1 SGHVS, CDR2 FQNEAQ. This chain's CDR3 is CASSLEGAVFFAEAFF. CDR3 in DNA: TGTGCCAGCAGCTTAGAAGGGGCAGTCTTCTTCGCTGAAGCTTTCTTT.

Of note for this clonotype: A much more abundant neighbour one base away suggests this may be a read error. This rearrangement joins TRBV3-1 to TRBJ2-3; D gene unclear. Germline lookup yields CDR1 LGHDT and CDR2 YNNKEL (reference sequence). Between the trimmed V and J ends, which lost 4 bases and 7 bases, there was a span of 15 bases. The CDR3 extends over 14 amino acids. DNA for the CDR3: TGTGCCAGCAGCCGGATTACGGAACGAAATACGCAGTATTTT. Encoded protein: CASSRITERNTQYF.

In this sample, this clonotype turned up many times. The CDR3 DNA follows: TGCAGTGCTAGAGGCCGACTAGCGGGAATTAGTGATACGCAGTATTTT. Protein product: CSARGRLAGISDTQYF. The chain has TRBV20-1 and TRBJ2-3; 11 nucleotides line up with TRBD2. The junction had 9 bases not matched to a gene; V was cut back by 1 base and J by 6 bases. The CDR3 totals 16 residues. Germline V CDR1 and CDR2: DFQATT, SNEGSKA (reference sequence).

This clonotype was seen repeatedly, ten times or more. The genes are TRBV24-1 and TRBJ2-5; 10 nucleotides align to TRBD1. The CDR3 contains 17 residues. V shed 4 bases, J shed 1 base, and the junction held 8 bases outside the gene matches. Looked up from germline, CDR1 is KGHDR and CDR2 is SFDVKD. CDR3 DNA sequence: TGTGCCACCAGTGAGGGACAGGGGTCCCCTAGCCAAGAGACCCAGTACTTC. Encoded protein: CATSEGQGSPSQETQYF.

This clonotype came up many times. The rearrangement joins TRBV12-3 or TRBV12-4 to TRBJ1-2; no firm D call. V lost 6 bases to trimming and J lost 8 bases, with 10 bases between them. The CDR3 sequence is 11 residues long. CDR3 DNA sequence: TGTGCCAGCAGCAGAAATGAAGGCTACACCTTC. Its protein is CASSRNEGYTF.

The CDR3 reads CASGQNYGYTF. CDR3 nucleotides: TGCGCCAGCGGACAGAACTATGGCTACACCTTC. The V and J genes are TRBV5-1 and TRBJ1-2; D possibly corresponds to TRBD1 (6 bases). V gave up 7 bases and J gave up 2 bases, with 6 bases separating them. Germline loops: CDR1 SGHRS, CDR2 YFSETQ. This CDR3 contains 11 residues. The variable domain in full, completed from reference TRBV5-1 and TRBJ1-2, reads KAGVTQTPRYLIKTRGQQVTLSCSPISGHRSVSWYQQTPGQGLQFLFEYFSETQRNKGNFPGRFSGRQFSNSRSEMNVSTLELGDSALYLCASGQNYGYTFGSGTRLTVV.